The 5 T cell receptor beta chains below all came from one sample that was sequenced in a study of blood T cells in healthy people across ages. Then a second PCR, running about 6 to 11 cycles, was carried out with a sample-barcoded 5' primer and a J-beta primer mix. From the 5' RACE reads, TCRdb called clonotypes with MiXCR, one entry per CDR3 protein. The sample shows about 1.8 million distinct CDR3 sequences, roughly 49% of them seen only once. The specimen was blood. Source of these receptors: a woman aged 40 to 55 in good health.

This chain links TRBV7-9 with TRBJ2-6; D is unclear. The CDR3 length is 14 residues. Germline CDR1 and CDR2: SEHNR and FQNEAQ (reference sequence). Trimming cost V 4 bases and J 0 bases, with 4 bases left between them. The CDR3 DNA is TGTGCCAGCAGCTGGTACTCTGGGGCCAACGTCCTGACTTTC. The encoded protein is CASSWYSGANVLTF.

The genes are TRBV27 and TRBJ2-3; weak D call: TRBD2 (6 bases). CDR1 and CDR2 (germline): MNHEY, SMNVEV (reference sequence). V lost 9 bases and J 6 bases, leaving 19 bases between the germline ends. The CDR3 has 14 residues. The CDR3: CASSLAGPADTQYF. CDR3 DNA: TGTGCCAGTAGTCTCGCGGGGCCGGCGGATACGCAGTATTTT.

The J gene is TRBJ1-2, the V gene TRBV28; D uncertain. The CDR3 has 11 residues. Trimming took 3 bases from V and 5 from J, leaving 4 bases between them. CDR1 is MDHEN, CDR2 SYDVKM, per germline. Here the CDR3 DNA reads TGTGCCAGCAGTTTCAAATATGGCTACACCTTC. Translated, it gives CASSFKYGYTF.

DNA for the CDR3: TGCGCCAGCAGCTTATTTACAGCGGGGGAATCCTCCTACAATGAGCAGTTCTTC. This codes for CASSLFTAGESSYNEQFF. The chain couples TRBV5-1 to TRBJ2-1; 8 positions agree with TRBD2. V was pared by 2 bases and J by 0 bases, with 10 bases of the junction left unmatched. The CDR3 runs 18 residues. Germline CDR1 is SGHRS and CDR2 is YFSETQ.

The chain has TRBV5-5 and TRBJ1-1; possible D gene TRBD1, 5 bases. This CDR3 region has 15 residues. Trimming removed 5 bases at V and 1 base at J, with 15 bases between. Germline values: CDR1 SGHKS, CDR2 YYEKEE (reference sequence). CDR3: CASRFGRDPNTEAFF. The CDR3 coding sequence is TGTGCCAGCAGATTTGGAAGGGACCCGAACACTGAAGCTTTCTTT. Full variable domain (rest looked up from reference TRBV5-5 and TRBJ1-1): DAGVTQSPTHLIKTRGQQVTLRCSPISGHKSVSWYQQVLGQGPQFIFQYYEKEERGRGNFPDRFSARQFPNYSSELNVNALLLGDSALYLCASRFGRDPNTEAFFGQGTRLTVV.